This entry lists 18 T cell receptor beta chains sequenced from one sample in a study of vaccination and CD4 T cells after COVID-19. Treatment defined: roughly ten-day PBMC culture with coronavirus spike peptide pools or control peptides (ViraFEST assay). Sequenced with the Oncomine TCR Beta short-read assay was DNA taken from cultured CD4+ T cells. TCRdb used MiXCR to reprocess the PCR reads, holding one entry per CDR3 protein. The table has 15,000 to 25,000 distinct CDR3 sequences, around 50% seen once; the top ten hold around 9%. Their antigens are not known. The sample comprised CD4+ T cells from blood, cultured in vitro. These receptors all come from a human donor who had recovered from COVID-19.

The chain combines TRBV19 with TRBJ2-2; 7 nucleotides line up with TRBD1. Germline loops: CDR1 LNHDA, CDR2 SQIVND (reference sequence). CDR3 length: 15 residues. J was trimmed by 5 bases and V by 1 base; bases with no gene match: 4. This chain's CDR3 is CASSIVHRGTGELFF. The DNA for the CDR3 is TGTGCCAGTAGTATAGTCCACAGGGGTACCGGGGAGCTGTTTTTT.

This chain links TRBV19 with TRBJ1-1; possible D gene TRBD1, 6 bases. The CDR3 contains 16 residues. V lost 1 base, J lost 8 bases, and 20 bases lay in between. Germline CDR1 LNHDA, CDR2 SQIVND (reference sequence). CDR3 in amino acids: CASSIGGGARGIEAFF. The CDR3 region has the DNA TGTGCCAGTAGTATAGGGGGAGGGGCTAGGGGGATCGAAGCTTTCTTT.

This clonotype was observed a single time. V gene TRBV20-1 combines with J gene TRBJ2-1; 14 bases align to TRBD2. CDR1 and CDR2 from the germline V gene are DFQATT and SNEGSKA (reference sequence). The V gene end was trimmed by 5 bases and the J gene end by 7 bases; junction bases not matched to a gene: 4. CDR3 length equals 14 residues. This chain's CDR3 is CSAAGLAGANEQFF. In DNA, the CDR3 is TGCAGTGCTGCGGGACTAGCGGGGGCAAATGAGCAGTTCTTC.

The chain recombines TRBV20-1 with TRBJ2-7; TRBD1 aligns across 11 bases. The CDR3 runs to 14 residues. Germline assignment: CDR1 DFQATT and CDR2 SNEGSKA (reference sequence). V dropped 1 base and J dropped 2; count of bases not matched to a gene: 1. The CDR3 here is CSARGTGGPYEQYF. The CDR3 nucleotides are TGCAGTGCTAGAGGGACAGGGGGCCCCTACGAGCAGTACTTC.

The gene calls are TRBV15 and TRBJ1-2; TRBD1 aligns across 7 bases. Per germline, CDR1 LNHNV and CDR2 YYDKDF (reference sequence). The length of the CDR3 is 15 residues. V shed 2 bases, J shed 4 bases, and the junction held 7 bases outside the gene matches. CDR3 protein: CATSRNTGATYGYTF. The CDR3 DNA is TGTGCCACCAGCAGAAACACAGGGGCGACCTATGGCTACACCTTC.

This chain connects TRBV27 to TRBJ2-7; D remains ambiguous. V was trimmed by 8 bases and J by 0 bases, leaving 20 bases between them. CDR1 is MNHEY, CDR2 SMNVEV, per germline (reference sequence). This CDR3 spans 16 amino acids. The DNA of the CDR3 is TGTGCCAGCCCCAAAGGTCGGAACAGAGGCTCCTACGAGCAGTACTTC. Protein sequence: CASPKGRNRGSYEQYF.

The gene calls are TRBV2 and TRBJ2-3; no clear D gene. CDR3 length: 11 amino acids. Per the germline V gene, CDR1 is SNHLY and CDR2 is FYNNEI. The germline V and J ends were trimmed by 3 bases and 2 bases, with 0 bases remaining between them. In nucleotides, the CDR3 is TGTGCCAGCAGTGACACAGATACGCAGTATTTT. Residues: CASSDTDTQYF.

The rearrangement links TRBV7-9 to TRBJ2-1; 7 bases are shared with TRBD2. CDR1 is SEHNR and CDR2 is FQNEAQ in the germline V gene (reference sequence). V was clipped by 1 base and J by 6 bases; unmatched bases: 12. The length of the CDR3 is 17 residues. The CDR3 here is CASSLGGLGREGNEQFF. The CDR3 nucleotides are TGTGCCAGCAGCTTAGGGGGTCTCGGCAGGGAGGGCAATGAGCAGTTCTTC.

This clonotype turned up a few times. The V and J genes are TRBV20-1 and TRBJ1-1; no clear D. This CDR3 contains 16 residues. Trimming removed 1 base at V and 0 bases at J, with 15 bases between. Germline loops: CDR1 DFQATT, CDR2 SNEGSKA (reference sequence). This chain's CDR3 is CSARGRLEIMNTEAFF. The DNA for the CDR3 is TGCAGTGCTAGAGGACGTTTGGAGATTATGAACACTGAAGCTTTCTTT.

The chain carries TRBV11-3 and TRBJ1-1, with TRBD1 matching over 8 bases. Per the germline V gene, CDR1 is SGHNT and CDR2 is YENEEA. V was clipped by 3 bases and J by 0 bases; unmatched bases: 3. This CDR3 region has 15 residues. CDR3 in amino acids: CASSFRGQVNTEAFF. CDR3 bases: TGTGCCAGCAGCTTCCGGGGACAGGTGAACACTGAAGCTTTCTTT.

V is TRBV29-1 and J is TRBJ1-1; the match to TRBD1 covers 8 bases. V gave up 7 bases and J gave up 2 bases; unmatched junction bases: 6. The V gene's germline CDR1 is SQVTM and CDR2 ANQGSEA. The CDR3 contains 13 residues. For the CDR3, the DNA is TGCAGCGCCGACAGGGGCCGAAACACTGAAGCTTTCTTT. Residues: CSADRGRNTEAFF.

This clonotype was observed a few times. The chain carries TRBV20-1 and TRBJ1-2; weak D call: TRBD1 (5 bases). V was trimmed by 2 bases and J by 3 bases, leaving 10 bases between them. The CDR3 consists of 13 residues. The germline V gene encodes CDR1 DFQATT and CDR2 SNEGSKA (reference sequence). CDR3 in amino acids: CSARTWGDYGYTF. CDR3 nucleotides: TGCAGTGCTAGAACGTGGGGGGACTATGGCTACACCTTC.

The chain carries TRBV20-1 and TRBJ2-1; D gene ambiguous. Trimming removed 0 bases from V and 4 bases from J, with 13 bases in between. The CDR3 consists of 15 residues. Germline V lookup: CDR1 DFQATT, CDR2 SNEGSKA (reference sequence). DNA of the CDR3: TGCAGTGCTAGAGATGGAAGTCTACCTTACAATGAGCAGTTCTTC. Encoded protein: CSARDGSLPYNEQFF.

This chain links TRBV12-3 or TRBV12-4 with TRBJ1-2; perhaps TRBD1 as D (5 bases). The CDR3 is 14 residues long. The V and J ends lost 5 bases and 0 bases respectively, with 10 bases between them. Here the CDR3 reads CASSLGHTNYGYTF. The CDR3 bases are TGTGCCAGCAGTCTTGGACATACTAACTATGGCTACACCTTC.

The chain combines TRBV10-3 with TRBJ2-7; maybe TRBD1 (6 bases). CDR1 is ENHRY and CDR2 is SYGVKD in the germline V gene. This CDR3 is 18 amino acids long. Between the trimmed V and J ends, which lost 6 bases and 4 bases, there was a span of 28 bases. CDR3 region: CAIRGAGDSPTMRYEQYF. The CDR3 DNA sequence: TGTGCCATCAGGGGGGCAGGGGATTCGCCGACAATGCGATACGAGCAGTACTTC.

The gene calls are TRBV15 and TRBJ1-1; D not certain. V shed 5 bases and J shed 1 base, with 11 bases lying between them. Germline CDR1 LNHNV, CDR2 YYDKDF (reference sequence). This CDR3 region has 14 residues. CDR3 residues: CATSPPTENTEAFF. The CDR3, as DNA: TGTGCCACCAGCCCTCCAACAGAGAACACTGAAGCTTTCTTT.

The rearrangement joins TRBV27 to TRBJ2-2; no clear D. Trimming shortened V by 2 bases and J by 6 bases, and 10 bases separated the two germline ends. The CDR3 sequence is 14 residues long. CDR1 is MNHEY, CDR2 SMNVEV, per germline (reference sequence). CDR3 DNA sequence: TGTGCCAGCAGTTTACGGCAGGTCTCCGGGGAGCTGTTTTTT. Amino acids: CASSLRQVSGELFF.

The chain combines TRBV19 with TRBJ1-2, with 7 positions matching TRBD1. The CDR3 has 15 amino acids. The germline gives CDR1 LNHDA, CDR2 SQIVND (reference sequence). V lost 1 base to trimming and J lost 4 bases; unmatched junction nucleotides: 6. CDR3 sequence (DNA): TGTGCCAGTAGTATAGCGACAGGGCCTGGCTATGGCTACACCTTC. This codes for CASSIATGPGYGYTF.